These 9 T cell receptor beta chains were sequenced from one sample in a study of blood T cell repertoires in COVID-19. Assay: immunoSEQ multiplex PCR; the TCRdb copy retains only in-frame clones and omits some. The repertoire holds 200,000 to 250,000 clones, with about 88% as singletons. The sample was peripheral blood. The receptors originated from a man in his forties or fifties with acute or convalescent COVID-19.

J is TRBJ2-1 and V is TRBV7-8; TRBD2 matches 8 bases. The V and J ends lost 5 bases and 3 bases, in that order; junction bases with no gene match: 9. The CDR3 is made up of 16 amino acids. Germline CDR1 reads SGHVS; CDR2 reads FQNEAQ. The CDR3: CASSLFSGIVYNEQFF. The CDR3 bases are TGTGCCAGCAGCCTTTTTAGCGGGATAGTCTACAATGAGCAGTTCTTC.

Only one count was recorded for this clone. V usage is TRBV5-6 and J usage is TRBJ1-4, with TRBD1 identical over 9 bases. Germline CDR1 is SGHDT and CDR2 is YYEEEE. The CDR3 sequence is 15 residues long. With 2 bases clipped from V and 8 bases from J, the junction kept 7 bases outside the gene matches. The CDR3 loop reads CASSLRQGGREKLFF. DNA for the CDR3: TGTGCCAGCAGCTTACGACAGGGGGGAAGGGAAAAACTGTTTTTT.

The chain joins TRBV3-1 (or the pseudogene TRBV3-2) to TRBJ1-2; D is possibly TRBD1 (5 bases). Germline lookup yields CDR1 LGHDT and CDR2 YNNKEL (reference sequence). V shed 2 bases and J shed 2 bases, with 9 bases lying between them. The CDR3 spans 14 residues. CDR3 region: CASSQPGMNYGYTF. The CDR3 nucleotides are TGTGCCAGCAGCCAACCAGGGATGAACTATGGCTACACCTTC.

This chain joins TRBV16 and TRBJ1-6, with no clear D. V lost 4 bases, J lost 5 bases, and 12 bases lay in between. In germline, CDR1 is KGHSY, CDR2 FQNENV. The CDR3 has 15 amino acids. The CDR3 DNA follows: TGTGCCAGCAGCCCCAGAGCTACTAATAATTCACCCCTCCACTTT. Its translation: CASSPRATNNSPLHF.

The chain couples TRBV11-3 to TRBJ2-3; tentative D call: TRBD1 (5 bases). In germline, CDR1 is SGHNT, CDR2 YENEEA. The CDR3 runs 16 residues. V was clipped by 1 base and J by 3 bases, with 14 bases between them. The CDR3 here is CASSLGGQGETDTQYF. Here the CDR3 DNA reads TGTGCCAGCAGCTTAGGTGGTCAGGGCGAGACAGATACGCAGTATTTT.

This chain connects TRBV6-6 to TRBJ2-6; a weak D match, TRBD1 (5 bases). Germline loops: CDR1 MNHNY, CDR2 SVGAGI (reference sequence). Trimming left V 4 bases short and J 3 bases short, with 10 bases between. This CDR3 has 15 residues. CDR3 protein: CASSFQGRGANVLTF. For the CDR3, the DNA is TGTGCCAGCAGTTTCCAGGGTCGTGGGGCCAACGTCCTGACTTTC.

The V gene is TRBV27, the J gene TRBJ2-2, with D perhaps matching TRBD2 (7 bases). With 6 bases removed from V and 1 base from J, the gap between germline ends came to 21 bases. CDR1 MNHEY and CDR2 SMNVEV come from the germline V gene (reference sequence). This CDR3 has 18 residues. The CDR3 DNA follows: TGTGCCAGCAGGCCAAGGGGGGGCCAGGGACGGAACACCGGGGAGCTGTTTTTT. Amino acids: CASRPRGGQGRNTGELFF.

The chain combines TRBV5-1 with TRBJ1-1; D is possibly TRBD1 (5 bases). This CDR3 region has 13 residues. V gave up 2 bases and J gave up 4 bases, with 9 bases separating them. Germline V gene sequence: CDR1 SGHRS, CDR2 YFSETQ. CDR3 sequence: CASSFYQGTEAFF. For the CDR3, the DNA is TGCGCCAGCAGCTTCTATCAGGGCACTGAAGCTTTCTTT.

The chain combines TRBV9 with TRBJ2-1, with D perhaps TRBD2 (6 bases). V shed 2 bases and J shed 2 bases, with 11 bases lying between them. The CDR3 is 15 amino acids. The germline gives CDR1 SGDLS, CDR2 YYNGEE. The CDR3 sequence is CASSVRGVTYNEQFF. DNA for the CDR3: TGTGCCAGCAGCGTCCGCGGGGTAACCTACAATGAGCAGTTCTTC.